This T cell receptor (beta chain) was observed in a study of blood T cell repertoires in COVID-19. Study as a whole: Italy, Spain and the United States were the sources of the convalescent and acute COVID-19 samples. T cells, B-cell-depleted T cells, or PBMCs provided the cDNA or gDNA that served as material.

V trimming: 4 bases; J trimming: 3 bases; junction bases outside the gene matches: 14. The CDR3 runs 17 residues. CDR1 is SGHDT and CDR2 is YYEEEE in the germline V gene. Original processing notes: Counts of nucleated cells, estimated from reference gene primer amplification, were obtained. Assay used: immunoSEQ multiplex PCR; TCRdb lists only in-frame clones, some missing. V, J and clone size are those of that table, while D and trimming were read from the DNA. The sample lists tens of thousands of clones, approximately 80% occurring once. The specimen sequenced was peripheral blood. The chain combines TRBV5-6 with TRBJ2-3; TRBD1 matches at 7 bases. The sequence derives from a man aged 65 to 85 with acute or convalescent COVID-19. The CDR3 sequence: CASSRHVTGDSTDTQYF. As DNA, the CDR3 is TGTGCCAGCAGCCGACACGTTACAGGGGATAGTACAGATACGCAGTATTTT.